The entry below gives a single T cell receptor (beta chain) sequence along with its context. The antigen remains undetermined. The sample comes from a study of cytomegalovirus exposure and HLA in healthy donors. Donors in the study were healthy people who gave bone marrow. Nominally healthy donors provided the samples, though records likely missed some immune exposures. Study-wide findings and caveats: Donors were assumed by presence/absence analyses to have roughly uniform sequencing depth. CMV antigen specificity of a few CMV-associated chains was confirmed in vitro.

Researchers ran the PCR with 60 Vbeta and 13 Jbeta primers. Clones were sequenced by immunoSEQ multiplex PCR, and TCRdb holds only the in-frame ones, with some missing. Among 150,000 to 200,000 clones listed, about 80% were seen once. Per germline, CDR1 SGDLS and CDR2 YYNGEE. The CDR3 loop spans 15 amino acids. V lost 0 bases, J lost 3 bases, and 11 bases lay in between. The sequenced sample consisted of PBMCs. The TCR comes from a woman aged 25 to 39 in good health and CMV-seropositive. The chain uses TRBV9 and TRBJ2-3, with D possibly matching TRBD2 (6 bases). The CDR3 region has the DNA TGTGCCAGCAGCGTAGGAACGGCGGGAACAGATACGCAGTATTTT. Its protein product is CASSVGTAGTDTQYF.